These 10 T cell receptor beta chains were all obtained from the same sample, sequenced in a study of T cells expressing NK-cell markers. TCRdb re-called the 5' RACE reads and catalogs CDR3 proteins one per entry, DNA excluded. This sample's table reports about 380,000 distinct CDR3 sequences. Material for sequencing was blood T cells: a sorted CD56 or NKG2C T cell subset, CD4+ or CD8+ T cells, or bulk PBMC T cells (not recorded which). The receptors were sampled from a man aged 18-70 years in good health.

The chain links TRBV20-1 to TRBJ2-1; absent DNA, TCRdb's TRBD2 call cannot be checked. The CDR3 sequence is 12 residues long. Germline CDR1 reads DFQATT; CDR2 reads SNEGSKA (reference sequence). The chain's CDR3 is CSAGGTRYEQFF.

The V and J genes are TRBV28 and TRBJ2-7; as DNA is missing, the TRBD2 call by TCRdb cannot be tested. From germline, CDR1 is MDHEN and CDR2 SYDVKM. The CDR3 contains 14 residues. CDR3 protein: CASSGRDLRYEQYF. Together with reference TRBV28 and TRBJ2-7, the CDR3 gives the full variable domain: DVKVTQSSRYLVKRTGEKVFLECVQDMDHENMFWYRQDPGLGLRLIYFSYDVKMKEKGDIPEGYSVSREKKERFSLILESASTNQTSMYLCASSGRDLRYEQYFGPGTRLTVT.

The chain uses TRBV24-1 and TRBJ2-7; there is no DNA to check the TCRdb D call of TRBD1. There are 15 residues in the CDR3. The germline CDR1 and CDR2 sequences are KGHDR and SFDVKD. CDR3 loop: CATSGFTGTRYEQYF.

The chain recombines TRBV6-2 or TRBV6-3 with TRBJ1-1. Germline CDR1 and CDR2: MNHEY and SVGEGT. The CDR3 sequence is 14 residues long. The CDR3 sequence: CASSYFVGESEAFF.

The chain recombines TRBV9 with TRBJ1-2. CDR1 is SGDLS, CDR2 YYNGEE, per germline. The CDR3 length is 15 residues. CDR3 protein: CASSVGWGAHYGYTF.

The chain uses TRBV2 and TRBJ1-1. The CDR3 runs 15 residues. CDR1 SNHLY and CDR2 FYNNEI come from the germline V gene. The CDR3 loop reads CASRGTGPSRTEAFF.

This chain's CDR3 is CASSPSVSGDYNEQFF. The chain carries TRBV5-1 and TRBJ2-1; TCRdb proposes TRBD1, but this gene call is untestable without DNA. This CDR3 contains 16 residues. Germline CDR1 reads SGHRS; CDR2 reads YFSETQ.

This chain joins TRBV18 and TRBJ2-5; the TCRdb D gene call, TRBD2, has no DNA to confirm it. CDR3 size: 17 residues. CDR1 and CDR2 from the germline V gene are KGHSH and LQKENI. The CDR3 reads CASSPLNLRSGKETQYF. The whole variable domain, filled in from reference TRBV18 and TRBJ2-5, reads NAGVMQNPRHLVRRRGQEARLRCSPMKGHSHVYWYRQLPEEGLKFMVYLQKENIIDESGMPKERFSAEFPKEGPSILRIQQVVRGDSAAYFCASSPLNLRSGKETQYFGPGTRLLVL.

The chain recombines TRBV6-2 or TRBV6-3 with TRBJ2-5. Germline assignment: CDR1 MNHEY and CDR2 SVGEGT. CDR3 length: 13 residues. CDR3 amino acids: CASTGWDQETQYF.

The J gene is TRBJ2-3, the V gene TRBV5-1; TCRdb lists TRBD2, though no DNA is available to test this call. CDR1 SGHRS and CDR2 YFSETQ come from the germline V gene. The length of the CDR3 is 16 residues. CDR3 residues: CASSLWGGGTKDTQYF.